This record concerns one TCR beta chain sequence. Antigen specificity is unknown. PCR was performed a second time for roughly 7 to 12 cycles using a sample-barcoded 5' primer and a J-beta primer mix. MiXCR, run by TCRdb on the 5' RACE reads, gives a single entry per CDR3 protein. The sample carries about 930,000 distinct CDR3 sequences, 25% to 30% recorded once. Each donor gave roughly 10 milliliters of peripheral blood. The sample belongs to a study of blood T cells in healthy people across ages. The study's findings and limits: Shifts in expanded clonotypes may have been confounded by donor CMV status, which was unknown.

These records were also assigned to another study, of T cells of mothers and their children.

Sequences were obtained from blood. The TCR comes from a woman between 40 and 50 years old in good health.

The CDR3 spells CASSQGIATDTQYF. CDR3 coding DNA: TGCGCCAGCAGCCAAGGGATAGCCACAGATACGCAGTATTTT. V and J are TRBV4-1 and TRBJ2-3; D unresolved. Germline V gene sequence: CDR1 MGHRA, CDR2 YSYEKL. The CDR3 totals 14 residues. Trimming removed 1 base at V and 2 bases at J, with 7 bases between.